The 12 T cell receptor beta chains reported below all come from one sample, sequenced in a study of T cell clonality in common variable immunodeficiency. Produced via immunoSEQ multiplex PCR; TCRdb's table is partial and in-frame only. The sample has some 64,000 clones, none seen only once. Sequencing used peripheral blood mononuclear cells. Receptor source: a person aged 18 to 69 in good health.

This clone was picked up many times. The read is 3 residues too short to cover the CDR3 end, so that end is filled in from the germline J gene. This chain links TRBV6-1 with TRBJ2-5; no clear D. The CDR3 loop spans 14 amino acids. Germline V gives CDR1 MNHNS, CDR2 SASEGT. The ends were cut back, 1 base at V and 5 bases at J, with 11 bases in the middle. CDR3 DNA (partial): TGTGCCAGCAGTGAAGGAAGGTATAAGGAGACC. This translates into CASSEGRYKET. The whole CDR3 protein is CASSEGRYKETQYF.

This clone occurred many times. The read ends 3 residues early relative to the CDR3; the germline J gene fills the gap. The gene calls are TRBV3-1 (or the pseudogene TRBV3-2) and TRBJ2-3; the D call may be TRBD1 or TRBD2 (6 bases each). There are 15 residues in the CDR3. CDR1 LGHDT and CDR2 YNNKEL come from the germline V gene (reference sequence). Trimming cost V 2 bases and J 6 bases, with 15 bases left between them. Here the CDR3 reads CASSQQRRGTDTQYF. The covered CDR3 bases are TGTGCCAGCAGCCAACAGCGGAGGGGGACGGATACG.

At least ten counts were recorded for this clone. The read is 3 residues too short to cover the CDR3 end, so that end is filled in from the germline J gene. The rearrangement links TRBV29-1 to TRBJ1-1; unclear D gene. The V and J ends lost 7 bases and 1 base respectively, with 16 bases between them. The CDR3 runs to 14 residues. CDR1 is SQVTM and CDR2 is ANQGSEA in the germline V gene. The CDR3 sequence: CSAFRGEGNTEAFF. The sequenced CDR3 bases are TGCAGCGCCTTCCGGGGAGAGGGGAACACTGAA.

Many counts were recorded for this clone. The read gets to within 3 residues of the CDR3 end, and the germline J gene fills in the rest. The chain carries TRBV20-1 and TRBJ2-5, with D uncertain. V dropped 6 bases and J dropped 3 bases, with 11 bases sitting between them. The CDR3 contains 12 residues. Germline V lookup: CDR1 DFQATT, CDR2 SNEGSKA (reference sequence). Partial CDR3 DNA: TGCAGTGCGACTCGCGGAGAAGAGACC. Its translation: CSATRGEET. The whole CDR3 reads CSATRGEETQYF.

This clone has at least ten counts. Read coverage stops 3 residues before the CDR3 terminus; the germline J gene supplies the remainder. V and J are TRBV30 and TRBJ2-3; TRBD2 matches 12 bases. Germline CDR1 and CDR2: GTSNPN and SVGIG (reference sequence). This CDR3 is built from 15 residues. Trimming removed 0 bases from V and 3 bases from J; junction bases left unmatched: 1. The CDR3 reads CAWSVLAGGTDTQYF. The part of the CDR3 DNA that was read is TGTGCCTGGAGTGTACTAGCGGGGGGAACAGATACG.

This clone was counted ten times or more. The read halts 3 residues ahead of the CDR3 end, with the missing end drawn from the germline J gene. The chain couples TRBV20-1 to TRBJ2-1, with a possible D match to TRBD2 (6 bases). Trimming stripped 2 bases from V and 0 bases from J, with 14 bases between. Germline-derived CDR1 and CDR2 are DFQATT and SNEGSKA (reference sequence). The CDR3 has 16 residues. CDR3 DNA, as far as it was read: TGCAGTGCTAGACCAGGGACTGTAAGCTCCTACAATGAG. It yields the protein CSARPGTVSSYNE. The full CDR3 sequence reads CSARPGTVSSYNEQFF.

This clone came up many times. The CDR3 is cut off 3 residues early in the read; its end comes from the germline J gene. This CDR3 is also generated by other DNA sequences in the sample. The chain couples TRBV9 to TRBJ2-3, with TRBD1 as a possible D gene (5 bases). V shed 2 bases and J shed 0 bases, with 7 bases lying between them. CDR3 length: 14 residues. The germline CDR1 and CDR2 sequences are SGDLS and YYNGEE. The chain's CDR3 is CASSVAGSTDTQYF. Partial CDR3 DNA: TGTGCCAGCAGCGTCGCAGGGAGCACAGATACG.

Ten or more counts support this clone. The read comes to an end 3 residues before the CDR3 does, leaving the germline J gene to fill in the end. The chain links TRBV18 to TRBJ1-1, with TRBD1 matching over 7 bases. In germline, CDR1 is KGHSH, CDR2 LQKENI. The V and J ends lost 0 bases and 5 bases, in that order; junction bases with no gene match: 6. The CDR3 is 15 amino acids. CDR3 DNA, as far as it was read: TGTGCCAGCTCACCACCAGGAGGGGGCAAGACTGAA. Amino acids: CASSPPGGGKTE. The whole CDR3 protein is CASSPPGGGKTEAFF.

In this sample, this clone turned up many times. The sequence runs out 3 residues before the end of the CDR3; the remainder is reconstructed from the germline J gene. The chain combines TRBV19 with TRBJ1-6; 7 positions match TRBD1. The junction had 5 bases not matched to a gene; V was cut back by 4 bases and J by 8 bases. Germline lookup yields CDR1 LNHDA and CDR2 SQIVND (reference sequence). The CDR3 is made up of 14 amino acids. The sequenced CDR3 bases are TGTGCCAGTAGTACTCAAGACAGGGATTCACCC. The encoded protein is CASSTQDRDSP. The CDR3, in full, reads CASSTQDRDSPLHF.

This clone has ten or more counts. The read terminates 3 residues ahead of where the CDR3 ends, so the germline J gene completes it. The chain joins TRBV7-2 to TRBJ1-5; TRBD1 matches 12 bases. V shed 3 bases, J shed 6 bases, and the junction held 3 bases outside the gene matches. The CDR3 consists of 15 residues. Germline assignment: CDR1 SGHTA and CDR2 FQGNSA. This chain's CDR3 is CASSFGTGGFQPQHF. The DNA read from the CDR3 is TGTGCCAGCAGCTTCGGGACAGGGGGCTTTCAGCCC. Drawing the rest from reference TRBV7-2 and TRBJ1-5, the complete variable domain is GAGVSQSPSNKVTEKGKDVELRCDPISGHTALYWYRQSLGQGLEFLIYFQGNSAPDKSGLPSDRFSAERTGGSVSTLTIQRTQQEDSAVYLCASSFGTGGFQPQHFGDGTRLSIL.

With respect to this clone: The read terminates 3 residues before the CDR3 end, so the remaining end is supplied by the germline J gene. The V and J genes are TRBV29-1 and TRBJ2-1; D possibly matches TRBD1 or TRBD2 (5 bases each). The CDR3 totals 13 residues. Deletions cut 6 bases from V and 6 bases from J, with 15 bases between. The germline gives CDR1 SQVTM, CDR2 ANQGSEA. CDR3 DNA (partial): TGCAGCGTGACCGGACAAGGGAGCAATGAG. It encodes CSVTGQGSNE. The CDR3 as a whole reads CSVTGQGSNEQFF.

Ten or more counts support this clone. The read gets to within 3 residues of the CDR3 end, and the germline J gene fills in the rest. This chain uses TRBV5-1 with TRBJ1-5, with 9 nucleotides matching TRBD1. After removal of 4 bases from V and 1 base from J, the junction contained 3 bases not matched to a gene. Germline CDR1 SGHRS, CDR2 YFSETQ. There are 15 residues in the CDR3. The CDR3 DNA, read in part, is TGCGCCAGCAGCCCTGGACAGGGGAGCAATCAGCCC. Residues: CASSPGQGSNQP. The CDR3 in its entirety is CASSPGQGSNQPQHF.